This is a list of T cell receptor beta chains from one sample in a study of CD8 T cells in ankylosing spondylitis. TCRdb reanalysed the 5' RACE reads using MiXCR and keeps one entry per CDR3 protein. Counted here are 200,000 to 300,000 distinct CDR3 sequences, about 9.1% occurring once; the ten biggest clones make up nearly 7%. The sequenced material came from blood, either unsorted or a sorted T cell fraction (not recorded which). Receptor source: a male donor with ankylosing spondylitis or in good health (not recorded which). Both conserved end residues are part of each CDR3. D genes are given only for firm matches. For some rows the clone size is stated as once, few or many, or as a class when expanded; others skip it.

cdr3_nt: TGCGCCAGCAGCTTGTCTGCGACAGACTATGGCTACACCTTC; cdr3_aa: CASSLSATDYGYTF; d_call: .; v_call: TRBV5-1; j_call: TRBJ1-2; clone_size: many
cdr3_nt: TGTGCCAGCAGCGGCATAGCGGGGGGGGAACGCACAGATACGCAGTATTTT; cdr3_aa: CASSGIAGGERTDTQYF; d_call: TRBD2; v_call: TRBV5-4; j_call: TRBJ2-3; clone_size: few
cdr3_nt: TGCAGCGGATCTCAGGGGTCCCCCACTGAAGCTTTCTTT; cdr3_aa: CSGSQGSPTEAFF; d_call: .; v_call: TRBV29-1; j_call: TRBJ1-1; clone_size: many
cdr3_nt: TGTGCCAGCAGCGCCCAAGGGCGGGAGAATGGAGAGACCCAGTACTTC; cdr3_aa: CASSAQGRENGETQYF; d_call: TRBD2; v_call: TRBV6-1; j_call: TRBJ2-5; clone_size: .
cdr3_nt: TGTGCCAGCAGTTTAACAGGGTTTCAGCCCCAGCATTTT; cdr3_aa: CASSLTGFQPQHF; d_call: .; v_call: TRBV12-3/TRBV12-4; j_call: TRBJ1-5; clone_size: many
cdr3_nt: TGTGCCAGCAGCGGGAGCGGGGTCGGCACAGATACGCAGTATTTT; cdr3_aa: CASSGSGVGTDTQYF; d_call: TRBD2; v_call: TRBV9; j_call: TRBJ2-3; clone_size: few
cdr3_nt: TGTGCCACCAGCAGAGCTTGGTCAGGCCAGCTGTTTTTT; cdr3_aa: CATSRAWSGQLFF; d_call: .; v_call: TRBV15; j_call: TRBJ2-2; clone_size: many
cdr3_nt: TGTGCCAGCAGTGAAGGAGCAGTGGCTAACTATGGCTACACCTTC; cdr3_aa: CASSEGAVANYGYTF; d_call: .; v_call: TRBV12-3/TRBV12-4; j_call: TRBJ1-2; clone_size: many
cdr3_nt: TGTGCCAGCAGCTCCGGGACAGGGAGTGGCTACACCTTC; cdr3_aa: CASSSGTGSGYTF; d_call: TRBD1; v_call: TRBV6-1; j_call: TRBJ1-2; clone_size: many
cdr3_nt: TGTGCCAGCAGCAGGGGAGGCAATGAGCAGTTCTTC; cdr3_aa: CASSRGGNEQFF; d_call: .; v_call: TRBV25-1; j_call: TRBJ2-1; clone_size: many
cdr3_nt: TGTGCCAGCAGACCTAGCGGGAGGGGAGAGACCCAGTACTTC; cdr3_aa: CASRPSGRGETQYF; d_call: TRBD2; v_call: TRBV28; j_call: TRBJ2-5; clone_size: many
cdr3_nt: TGCAGTGCTAGAGTTCCCCCAACTAGGCCAGAAGCCCTCCCCTACAATGAGCAGTTCTTC; cdr3_aa: CSARVPPTRPEALPYNEQFF; d_call: .; v_call: TRBV20-1; j_call: TRBJ2-1; clone_size: few